One TCR beta chain is described in this entry. The antigen remains undetermined. Primers: 60 Vbeta forward and 13 Jbeta reverse. Clones were sequenced by immunoSEQ multiplex PCR, and TCRdb holds only the in-frame ones, with some missing. In the table there are fewer than 100,000 clones, roughly 76% of which are singletons. The sample is drawn from a study of cytomegalovirus exposure and HLA in healthy donors. Overall study: Among the 300 to 500 genotyped donors, approximately 80% were placed in the Caucasian-associated ancestry cluster. Study-wide points: In a later analysis, HLA-associated TCR beta chains were more clonally expanded than equally common others. Common viral pathogens seemed, in a later analysis, to connect with several of the most significant clusters.

Donors were nominally healthy when sampled, though unrecorded immune exposures were likely. Trimming at V came to 5 bases and at J to 2 bases, leaving 5 bases not matched to a gene. The germline gives CDR1 MRHNA, CDR2 SNTAGT. The CDR3 runs to 15 residues. The sequence was collected from a man in his forties in good health and CMV-seronegative. V gene TRBV6-4 combines with J gene TRBJ2-3; 9 bases match TRBD2. The sequenced sample consisted of PBMCs. The CDR3 here is CASSKTSGSTDTQYF. CDR3 sequence (DNA): TGTGCCAGCAGTAAGACTAGCGGTTCCACAGATACGCAGTATTTT.